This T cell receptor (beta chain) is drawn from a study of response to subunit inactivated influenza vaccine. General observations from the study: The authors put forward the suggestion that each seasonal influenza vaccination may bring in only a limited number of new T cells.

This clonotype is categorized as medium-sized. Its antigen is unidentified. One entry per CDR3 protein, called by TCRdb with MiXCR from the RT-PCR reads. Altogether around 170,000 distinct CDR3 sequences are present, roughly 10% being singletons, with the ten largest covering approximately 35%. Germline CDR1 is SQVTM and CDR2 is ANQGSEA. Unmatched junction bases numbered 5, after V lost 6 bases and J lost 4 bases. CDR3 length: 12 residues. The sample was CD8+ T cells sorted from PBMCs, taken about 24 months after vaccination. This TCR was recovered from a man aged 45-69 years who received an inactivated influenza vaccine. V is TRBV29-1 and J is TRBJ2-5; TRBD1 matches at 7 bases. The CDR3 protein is CSVGTAGETQYF. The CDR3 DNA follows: TGCAGCGTAGGGACAGCCGGAGAGACCCAGTACTTC.